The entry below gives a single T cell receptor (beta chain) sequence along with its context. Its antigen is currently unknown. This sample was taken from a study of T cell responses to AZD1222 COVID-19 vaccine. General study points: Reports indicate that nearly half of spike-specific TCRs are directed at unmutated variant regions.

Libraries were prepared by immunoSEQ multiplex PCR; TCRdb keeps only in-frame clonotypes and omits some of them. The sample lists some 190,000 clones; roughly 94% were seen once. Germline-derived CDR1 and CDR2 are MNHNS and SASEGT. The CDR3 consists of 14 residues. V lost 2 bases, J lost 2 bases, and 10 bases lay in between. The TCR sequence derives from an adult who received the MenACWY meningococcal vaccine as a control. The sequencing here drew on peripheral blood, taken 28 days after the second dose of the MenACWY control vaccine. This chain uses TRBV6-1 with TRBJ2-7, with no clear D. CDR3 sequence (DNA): TGTGCCAGCAGTGAAATAGTCCAGGCCTACGAGCAGTACTTC. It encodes CASSEIVQAYEQYF.